What follows are 31 T cell receptor beta chains derived from one specimen sequenced in a study of Ad26.COV2.S vaccination and SARS-CoV-2 variants. Assay: immunoSEQ multiplex PCR; the TCRdb copy retains only in-frame clones and omits some. The sample has 510,000 or so clones; 70% to 90% are singletons. Described treatment: about 20 received Ad26.COV2.S at low or high dose, single or two shots; about 5 received placebo; per-sample allocation not given. Samples analyzed were those drawn on day 63 after the first vaccine or placebo injection. This specimen was peripheral blood, taken in a trial of Ad26.COV2.S vaccine versus placebo. These receptors originate from a person between 18 and 59 years old who received the Ad26.COV2.S COVID-19 vaccine or a placebo.

The chain carries TRBV19 and TRBJ2-2; D is perhaps TRBD1 or TRBD2 (6 bases each). CDR1 LNHDA and CDR2 SQIVND come from the germline V gene (reference sequence). V lost 3 bases and J 5 bases, leaving 16 bases between the germline ends. This CDR3 comprises 16 residues. Written as DNA, the CDR3 is TGTGCCAGTAGTATCGGCCCGGGGGCTGGGACCGGGGAGCTGTTTTTT. Encoded protein: CASSIGPGAGTGELFF.

The chain uses TRBV28 and TRBJ2-5; TRBD1 agrees at 7 bases. V dropped 5 bases and J dropped 5; count of bases not matched to a gene: 8. Germline V lookup: CDR1 MDHEN, CDR2 SYDVKM. This CDR3 is built from 14 residues. The chain's CDR3 is CASSALTGQETQYF. The CDR3 DNA is TGTGCCAGCAGTGCATTGACAGGGCAGGAGACCCAGTACTTC.

The V and J genes are TRBV27 and TRBJ2-5; D is possibly TRBD1 or TRBD2 (5 bases each). The CDR3 has 13 amino acids. Deletions cut 5 bases from V and 7 bases from J, with 14 bases between. Looked up from germline, CDR1 is MNHEY and CDR2 is SMNVEV (reference sequence). The CDR3 DNA reads as TGTGCCAGCAGTCCGGGGCGCTGGGGGACCCAGTACTTC. Translating gives CASSPGRWGTQYF.

Regarding this clone: Other nucleotide sequences from this sample produce the same CDR3. This rearrangement joins TRBV20-1 to TRBJ1-5; D unclear. The CDR3 is 13 amino acids. Trimming cost V 3 bases and J 3 bases, with 9 bases left between them. Germline V gene lookup returns CDR1 DFQATT and CDR2 SNEGSKA (reference sequence). The CDR3 bases are TGCAGTGCTAGTAACGGTAACAATCAGCCCCAGCATTTT. Translated: CSASNGNNQPQHF.

This chain uses TRBV2 with TRBJ1-1; D not certain. V lost 3 bases, J lost 2 bases, and 7 bases lay in between. The CDR3 sequence is 13 residues long. In germline, CDR1 is SNHLY, CDR2 FYNNEI. The CDR3 is CASSEVLNTEAFF. The CDR3 DNA is TGTGCCAGCAGTGAGGTTCTCAACACTGAAGCTTTCTTT.

V usage is TRBV6-4 and J usage is TRBJ2-5; TRBD2 might be the D (6 bases). The CDR3 is 14 residues long. Germline-derived CDR1 and CDR2 are MRHNA and SNTAGT. V dropped 5 bases and J dropped 3 bases, with 13 bases sitting between them. The CDR3, as DNA: TGTGCCAGCAGTCCCGGGACTCCTAAAGAGACCCAGTACTTC. Translation: CASSPGTPKETQYF.

The sample holds many counts of this clone. The chain carries TRBV28 and TRBJ1-1; no clear D gene. Trimming pared 3 bases from V and 2 bases from J, leaving 16 bases between. This CDR3 spans 16 amino acids. Germline assignment: CDR1 MDHEN and CDR2 SYDVKM. The CDR3 nucleotides read TGTGCCAGCAGTTTTTTCTCGATACGGAAAAACACTGAAGCTTTCTTT. Translating it yields CASSFFSIRKNTEAFF.

The chain uses TRBV18 and TRBJ2-3, with D unclear. V lost 1 base, J lost 4 bases, and 12 bases lay in between. The length of the CDR3 is 15 residues. Germline assignment: CDR1 KGHSH and CDR2 LQKENI. The CDR3 DNA follows: TGTGCCAGCTCACCACAGAGCACCCGAGCAGATACGCAGTATTTT. It codes for CASSPQSTRADTQYF.

This clone was recorded only once. This chain joins TRBV4-3 and TRBJ2-7; weak D call: TRBD2 (6 bases). V lost 1 base and J 2 bases, leaving 9 bases between the germline ends. CDR3 length equals 14 residues. CDR1 is LGHNA, CDR2 YSLEER, per germline. CDR3 in DNA: TGCGCCAGCAGCCAAGGGTCTAGCGCCTACGAGCAGTACTTC. Protein sequence: CASSQGSSAYEQYF.

The chain employs TRBV28 and TRBJ1-1; TRBD1 is a possible D gene (5 bases). Germline V gene lookup returns CDR1 MDHEN and CDR2 SYDVKM. The CDR3 has 14 amino acids. V gave up 7 bases and J gave up 4 bases, with 16 bases separating them. The DNA of the CDR3 is TGTGCCAGCAATCCGACAGTATGGGGCACTGAAGCTTTCTTT. Amino acids: CASNPTVWGTEAFF.

This clone was found a few times. V usage is TRBV28 and J usage is TRBJ1-2; no clear D. Between the trimmed V and J ends, which lost 5 bases and 6 bases, there was a span of 22 bases. The CDR3 spans 16 residues. Germline assignment: CDR1 MDHEN and CDR2 SYDVKM. CDR3 region: CASSLIRRHLGDGYTF. CDR3 sequence (DNA): TGTGCCAGCAGTCTAATACGGAGGCATCTAGGAGATGGCTACACCTTC.

In this sample, this clone turned up once. This chain uses TRBV6-2 or TRBV6-3 with TRBJ2-1, with no clear D. V shed 5 bases and J shed 9 bases, with 8 bases lying between them. The CDR3 is made up of 11 amino acids. Germline V lookup: CDR1 MNHEY, CDR2 SVGEGT. CDR3 protein: CASSPPPEQFF. Here the CDR3 DNA reads TGTGCCAGCAGTCCGCCGCCTGAGCAGTTCTTC.

The genes are TRBV30 and TRBJ2-7; 7 bases are shared with TRBD2. J was trimmed by 2 bases and V by 5 bases; bases with no gene match: 6. Per germline, CDR1 GTSNPN and CDR2 SVGIG (reference sequence). The length of the CDR3 is 13 residues. The CDR3 protein is CAWGAGAPYEQYF. DNA of the CDR3: TGTGCCTGGGGTGCGGGAGCCCCCTACGAGCAGTACTTC.

This chain uses TRBV7-8 with TRBJ2-7, with a weak D call TRBD1 (8 bases). CDR1 SGHVS and CDR2 FQNEAQ come from the germline V gene. The ends were cut back, 6 bases at V and 6 bases at J, with 30 bases in the middle. CDR3 length: 18 residues. The CDR3 spells CASSLLVGGDRPRGEQYF. CDR3 in DNA: TGTGCCAGCAGTCTCCTCGTTGGGGGGGACAGGCCACGGGGCGAGCAGTACTTC.

The chain links TRBV9 to TRBJ2-3; 8 bases are a match to TRBD1. V lost 0 bases and J lost 3; bases outside the gene matches: 9. The CDR3 loop spans 17 amino acids. Germline CDR1 reads SGDLS; CDR2 reads YYNGEE. Here the CDR3 reads CASSVEPTGVRTDTQYF. The DNA of the CDR3 is TGTGCCAGCAGCGTAGAACCGACAGGGGTGAGGACAGATACGCAGTATTTT.

The V gene is TRBV19, the J gene TRBJ2-3; D remains unclear. Germline assignment: CDR1 LNHDA and CDR2 SQIVND (reference sequence). Trimming removed 8 bases from V and 4 bases from J, with 7 bases in between. This CDR3 region has 11 residues. Here the CDR3 DNA reads TGTGCCAGTTCTGGAGCAGATACGCAGTATTTT. The encoded protein is CASSGADTQYF.

The chain has TRBV9 and TRBJ2-1, with 10 bases aligning to TRBD1. The CDR3 is 15 amino acids. The J segment lost 2 bases and the V segment lost 3 bases, leaving 2 bases of the junction unmatched. Germline V lookup: CDR1 SGDLS, CDR2 YYNGEE. Written as DNA, the CDR3 is TGTGCCAGCAGCGCCGGGACAGGGGCCTACAATGAGCAGTTCTTC. Translated, it gives CASSAGTGAYNEQFF.

V usage is TRBV9 and J usage is TRBJ1-5; 7 nucleotides match TRBD1. Per germline, CDR1 SGDLS and CDR2 YYNGEE. This CDR3 has 18 amino acids. V trimming: 4 bases; J trimming: 6 bases; junction bases outside the gene matches: 19. The CDR3 DNA reads TGTGCCAGCAGCTTCGGGACAGAGGGGAAAGATCAAAGTCAGCCCCAGCATTTT. Translating it yields CASSFGTEGKDQSQPQHF.

This clone was found once. This sequence joins TRBV16 and TRBJ2-7, with a tentative D call TRBD2 (5 bases). CDR3 length equals 14 residues. V lost 5 bases to trimming and J lost 2 bases, with 13 bases between them. CDR1 and CDR2 (germline): KGHSY, FQNENV. The CDR3 loop reads CASSNALDAYEQYF. The DNA of the CDR3 is TGTGCCAGCAGCAACGCACTAGACGCCTACGAGCAGTACTTC.

CDR3 residues: CASNREDYGYTF. DNA of the CDR3: TGTGCCAGTAACAGGGAGGACTATGGCTACACCTTC. The V call is TRBV28, the J call TRBJ1-2; D may be TRBD1 (6 bases). The CDR3 loop spans 12 amino acids. V was clipped by 9 bases and J by 3 bases, with 11 bases between them. CDR1 is MDHEN, CDR2 SYDVKM, per germline.

This clone turned up a few times. The genes are TRBV7-3 and TRBJ1-1; D unresolved. The CDR3 extends over 13 amino acids. Germline lookup yields CDR1 SGHTA and CDR2 FQGTGA. The germline V and J ends were trimmed by 2 bases and 6 bases, with 10 bases remaining between them. Here the CDR3 reads CASSLVWQSEAFF. CDR3 bases: TGTGCCAGCAGCTTAGTTTGGCAGTCTGAAGCTTTCTTT.

The V and J genes are TRBV28 and TRBJ1-5; no clear D gene. Trimming cost V 1 base and J 4 bases, with 5 bases left between them. The CDR3 is 13 amino acids. Germline V lookup: CDR1 MDHEN, CDR2 SYDVKM. The chain's CDR3 is CASSLYINQPQHF. The CDR3 nucleotides read TGTGCCAGCAGTTTATACATAAATCAGCCCCAGCATTTT.

This clone occurred a few times. The chain uses TRBV19 and TRBJ2-3, with TRBD2 matching 10 bases. Trimming removed 2 bases from V and 3 bases from J; junction bases left unmatched: 5. The germline V gene has CDR1 LNHDA and CDR2 SQIVND (reference sequence). This CDR3 region has 16 residues. As DNA, the CDR3 is TGTGCCAGTAGTATATTCAGCGGGAGGGTGACAGATACGCAGTATTTT. Encoded protein: CASSIFSGRVTDTQYF.

This chain connects TRBV4-1 to TRBJ2-3; 10 bases line up with TRBD2. CDR3 length: 16 residues. The germline V gene encodes CDR1 MGHRA and CDR2 YSYEKL. The trim removed 4 bases at V and 4 bases at J, leaving 8 bases unmatched. The CDR3 DNA is TGCGCCAGCAGCCTCCAAGCGGGAGGGCCCGCAGATACGCAGTATTTT. The encoded protein is CASSLQAGGPADTQYF.

V usage is TRBV19 and J usage is TRBJ2-7; D remains ambiguous. The CDR3 is 14 residues long. Germline V gene data show CDR1 as LNHDA and CDR2 as SQIVND (reference sequence). The germline V and J ends were trimmed by 1 base and 3 bases, with 10 bases remaining between them. DNA of the CDR3: TGTGCCAGTAGTATAGGAGTAGGCCTCTACGAGCAGTACTTC. This gives the protein CASSIGVGLYEQYF.

This clone was observed a handful of times. The V and J genes are TRBV7-3 and TRBJ1-1; D not resolved. Germline assignment: CDR1 SGHTA and CDR2 FQGTGA. The CDR3 has 13 amino acids. V was pared by 1 base and J by 7 bases, with 10 bases between. The CDR3 here is CASSLSSGSEAFF. The CDR3 coding sequence is TGTGCCAGCAGCTTAAGTAGCGGGAGTGAAGCTTTCTTT.

The chain combines TRBV27 with TRBJ1-2; 7 bases are shared with TRBD1. Germline CDR1 MNHEY, CDR2 SMNVEV (reference sequence). CDR3 length: 14 amino acids. J lost 8 bases, V lost 3 bases, and 9 bases had no gene match. The CDR3 region is CASSFLQGNGGYTF. In DNA, the CDR3 is TGTGCCAGCAGTTTTCTACAGGGGAATGGCGGCTACACCTTC.

This chain links TRBV29-1 with TRBJ2-3; possible D gene TRBD1, 5 bases. Germline V CDR1 and CDR2: SQVTM, ANQGSEA. The V end lost 6 bases, the J end lost 0 bases, and 13 bases lay between the germline ends. The CDR3 runs 14 residues. The CDR3 spells CSVQLTASTDTQYF. The CDR3 coding sequence is TGCAGCGTCCAACTGACAGCTAGCACAGATACGCAGTATTTT.

V gene TRBV6-6 combines with J gene TRBJ2-2, with D unclear. V shed 1 base and J shed 6 bases, with 3 bases lying between them. The CDR3 totals 12 residues. Germline CDR1 is MNHNY and CDR2 is SVGAGI (reference sequence). The CDR3 loop reads CASSYFAGELFF. CDR3 sequence (DNA): TGTGCCAGCAGTTACTTTGCCGGGGAGCTGTTTTTT.

The gene calls are TRBV18 and TRBJ1-1; TRBD1 matches 10 bases. CDR1 KGHSH and CDR2 LQKENI come from the germline V gene. The CDR3 spans 15 residues. V trimming: 3 bases; J trimming: 5 bases; junction bases outside the gene matches: 6. The CDR3 DNA reads as TGTGCCAGCTCACCCTCTGACAGGGGGCAGACTGAAGCTTTCTTT. This encodes CASSPSDRGQTEAFF.

The chain uses TRBV7-9 and TRBJ1-2, with no clear D. This CDR3 contains 16 residues. Germline V gives CDR1 SEHNR, CDR2 FQNEAQ (reference sequence). V lost 5 bases and J 1 base, leaving 17 bases between the germline ends. This CDR3 is CASSGHLLGDNYGYTF. The CDR3 region has the DNA TGTGCCAGCAGCGGGCACCTTCTCGGGGATAACTATGGCTACACCTTC.